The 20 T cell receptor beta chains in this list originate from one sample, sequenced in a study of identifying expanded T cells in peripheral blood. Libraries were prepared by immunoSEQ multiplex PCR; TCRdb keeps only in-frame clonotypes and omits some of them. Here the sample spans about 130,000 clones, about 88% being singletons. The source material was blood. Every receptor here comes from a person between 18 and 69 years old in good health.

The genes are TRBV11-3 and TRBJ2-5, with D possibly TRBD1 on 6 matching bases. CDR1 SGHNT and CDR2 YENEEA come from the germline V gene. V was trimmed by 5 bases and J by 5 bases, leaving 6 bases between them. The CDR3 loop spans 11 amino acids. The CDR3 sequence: CASSQGETQYF. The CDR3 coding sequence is TGTGCCAGCAGCCAGGGGGAGACCCAGTACTTC. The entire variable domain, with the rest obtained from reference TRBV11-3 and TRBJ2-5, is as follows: EAGVVQSPRYKIIEKKQPVAFWCNPISGHNTLYWYLQNLGQGPELLIRYENEEAVDDSQLPKDRFSAERLKGVDSTLKIQPAELGDSAVYLCASSQGETQYFGPGTRLLVL.

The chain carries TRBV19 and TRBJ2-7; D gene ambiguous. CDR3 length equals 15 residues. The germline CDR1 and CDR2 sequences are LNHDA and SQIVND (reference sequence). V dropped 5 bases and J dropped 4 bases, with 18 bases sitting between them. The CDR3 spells CASSPSWAEGYEQYF. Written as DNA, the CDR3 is TGTGCCAGTAGTCCCTCATGGGCGGAAGGGTACGAGCAGTACTTC.

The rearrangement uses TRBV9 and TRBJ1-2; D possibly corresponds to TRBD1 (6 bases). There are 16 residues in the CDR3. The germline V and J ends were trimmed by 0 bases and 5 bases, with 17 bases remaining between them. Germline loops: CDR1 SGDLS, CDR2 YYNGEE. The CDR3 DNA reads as TGTGCCAGCAGCGTAGAAGGAGGGGGTCACCCTTATGGCTACACCTTC. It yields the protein CASSVEGGGHPYGYTF.

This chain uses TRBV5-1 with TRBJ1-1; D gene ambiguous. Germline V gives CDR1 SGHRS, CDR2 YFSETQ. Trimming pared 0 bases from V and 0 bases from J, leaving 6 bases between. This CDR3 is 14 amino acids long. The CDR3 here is CASSLGYLNTEAFF. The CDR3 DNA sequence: TGCGCCAGCAGCTTGGGGTATTTGAACACTGAAGCTTTCTTT.

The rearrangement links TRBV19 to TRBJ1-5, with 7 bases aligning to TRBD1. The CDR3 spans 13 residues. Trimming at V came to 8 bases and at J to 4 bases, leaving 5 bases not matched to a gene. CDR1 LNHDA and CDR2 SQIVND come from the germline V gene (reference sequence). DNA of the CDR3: TGTGCCAGTTTCGGCAGGGGGAATCAGCCCCAGCATTTT. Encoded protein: CASFGRGNQPQHF. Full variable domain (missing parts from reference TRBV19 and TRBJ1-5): DGGITQSPKYLFRKEGQNVTLSCEQNLNHDAMYWYRQDPGQGLRLIYYSQIVNDFQKGDIAEGYSVSREKKESFPLTVTSAQKNPTAFYLCASFGRGNQPQHFGDGTRLSIL.

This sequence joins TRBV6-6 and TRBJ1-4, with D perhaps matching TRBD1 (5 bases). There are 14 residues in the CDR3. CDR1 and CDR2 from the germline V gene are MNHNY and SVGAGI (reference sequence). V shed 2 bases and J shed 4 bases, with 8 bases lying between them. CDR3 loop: CASSYGGGNEKLFF. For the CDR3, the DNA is TGTGCCAGCAGTTACGGTGGGGGTAATGAAAAACTGTTTTTT.

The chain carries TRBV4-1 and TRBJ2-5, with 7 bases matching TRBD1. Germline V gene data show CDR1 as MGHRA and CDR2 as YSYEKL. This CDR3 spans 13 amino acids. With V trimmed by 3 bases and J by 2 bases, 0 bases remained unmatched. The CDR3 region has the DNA TGCGCCAGCAGCCAGGACAGGCAAGAGACCCAGTACTTC. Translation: CASSQDRQETQYF.

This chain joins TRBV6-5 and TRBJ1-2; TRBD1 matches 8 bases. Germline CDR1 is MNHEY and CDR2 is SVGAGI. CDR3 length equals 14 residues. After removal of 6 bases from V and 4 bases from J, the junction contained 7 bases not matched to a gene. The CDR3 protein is CASREPGTGYGYTF. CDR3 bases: TGTGCCAGCAGGGAACCCGGGACAGGCTATGGCTACACCTTC.

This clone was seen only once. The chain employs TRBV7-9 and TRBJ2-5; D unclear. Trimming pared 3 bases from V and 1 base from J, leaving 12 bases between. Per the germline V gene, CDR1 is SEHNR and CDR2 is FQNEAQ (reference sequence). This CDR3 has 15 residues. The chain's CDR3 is CASSFGGAPQETQYF. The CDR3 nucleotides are TGTGCCAGCAGCTTCGGCGGAGCACCCCAAGAGACCCAGTACTTC.

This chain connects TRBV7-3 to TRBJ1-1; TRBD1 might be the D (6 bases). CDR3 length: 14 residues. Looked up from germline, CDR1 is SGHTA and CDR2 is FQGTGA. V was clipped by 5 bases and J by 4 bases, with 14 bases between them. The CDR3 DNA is TGTGCCAGCAGCCGTGATGGGGGCCGCACTGAAGCTTTCTTT. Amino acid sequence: CASSRDGGRTEAFF.

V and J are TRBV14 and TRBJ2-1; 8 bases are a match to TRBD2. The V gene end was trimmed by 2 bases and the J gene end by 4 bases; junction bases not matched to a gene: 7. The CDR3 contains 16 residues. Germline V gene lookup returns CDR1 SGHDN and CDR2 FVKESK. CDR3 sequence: CASSQWELAVYNEQFF. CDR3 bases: TGTGCCAGCAGCCAATGGGAACTAGCGGTATACAATGAGCAGTTCTTC. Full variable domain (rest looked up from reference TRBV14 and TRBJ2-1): EAGVTQFPSHSVIEKGQTVTLRCDPISGHDNLYWYRRVMGKEIKFLLHFVKESKQDESGMPNNRFLAERTGGTYSTLKVQPAELEDSGVYFCASSQWELAVYNEQFFGPGTRLTVL.

CDR3 DNA: TGTGCCAGCAGCCCAGGGGTCCGGGGCATGAACACTGAAGCTTTCTTT. This translates into CASSPGVRGMNTEAFF. This chain joins TRBV7-3 and TRBJ1-1, with TRBD1 as a possible D gene (6 bases). Per the germline V gene, CDR1 is SGHTA and CDR2 is FQGTGA. The CDR3 loop spans 16 amino acids. Trimming removed 5 bases from V and 0 bases from J, with 16 bases in between.

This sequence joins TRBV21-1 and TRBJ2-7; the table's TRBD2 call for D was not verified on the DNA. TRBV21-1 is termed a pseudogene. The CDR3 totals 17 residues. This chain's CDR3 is CASSQRVVSGRAYEQYF. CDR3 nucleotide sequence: TGTGCCAGCAGCCAAAGGGTTGTTAGCGGGAGGGCTTACGAGCAGTACTTC.

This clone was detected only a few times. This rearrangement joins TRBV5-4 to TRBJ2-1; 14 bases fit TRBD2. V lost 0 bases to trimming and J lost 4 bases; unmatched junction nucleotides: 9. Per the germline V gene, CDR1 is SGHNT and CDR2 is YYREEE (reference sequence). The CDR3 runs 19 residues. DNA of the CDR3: TGTGCCAGCAGCTTGGGGGCCGGGACTAGCGGGAGTTGGTACAATGAGCAGTTCTTC. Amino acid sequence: CASSLGAGTSGSWYNEQFF.

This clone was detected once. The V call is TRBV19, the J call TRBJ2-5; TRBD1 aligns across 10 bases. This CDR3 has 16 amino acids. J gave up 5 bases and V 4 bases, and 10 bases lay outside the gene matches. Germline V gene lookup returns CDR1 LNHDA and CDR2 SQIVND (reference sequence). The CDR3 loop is CASSSAPGQGDETQYF. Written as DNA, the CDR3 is TGTGCCAGTAGTAGCGCCCCCGGACAGGGGGACGAGACCCAGTACTTC.

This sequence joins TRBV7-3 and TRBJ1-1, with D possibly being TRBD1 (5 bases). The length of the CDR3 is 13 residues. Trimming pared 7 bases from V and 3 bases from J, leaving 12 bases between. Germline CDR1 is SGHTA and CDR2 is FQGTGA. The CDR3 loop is CASKQGQDTEAFF. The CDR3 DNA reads TGTGCCAGCAAGCAGGGCCAGGACACTGAAGCTTTCTTT.

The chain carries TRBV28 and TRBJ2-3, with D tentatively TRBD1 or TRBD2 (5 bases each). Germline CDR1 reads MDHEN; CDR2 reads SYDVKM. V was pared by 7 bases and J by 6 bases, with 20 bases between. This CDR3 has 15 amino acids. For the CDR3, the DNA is TGTGCCAGCACCCCTGGGGGAAAACTCTCCGATACGCAGTATTTT. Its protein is CASTPGGKLSDTQYF.

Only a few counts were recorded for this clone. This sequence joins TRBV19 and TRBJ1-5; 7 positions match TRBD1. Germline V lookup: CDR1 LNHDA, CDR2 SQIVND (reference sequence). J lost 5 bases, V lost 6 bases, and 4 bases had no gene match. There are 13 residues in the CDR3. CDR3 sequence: CASSRTGHQPQHF. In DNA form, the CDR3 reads TGTGCCAGTAGCCGGACAGGTCATCAGCCCCAGCATTTT.

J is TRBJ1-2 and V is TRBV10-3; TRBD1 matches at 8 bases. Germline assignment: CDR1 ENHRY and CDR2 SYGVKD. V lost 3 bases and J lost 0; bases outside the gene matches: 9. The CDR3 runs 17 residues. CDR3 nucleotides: TGTGCCATCAGTGACCCTGAGGACAGGGCAGCTAACTATGGCTACACCTTC. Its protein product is CAISDPEDRAANYGYTF.

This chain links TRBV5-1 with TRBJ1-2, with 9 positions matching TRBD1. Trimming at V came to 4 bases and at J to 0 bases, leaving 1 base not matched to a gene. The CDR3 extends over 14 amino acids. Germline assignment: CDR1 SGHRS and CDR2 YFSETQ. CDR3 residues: CASSRDRANYGYTF. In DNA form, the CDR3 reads TGCGCCAGCAGCCGGGACAGGGCTAACTATGGCTACACCTTC.